This TCR beta chain was captured in a study of beta chain features in type 1 diabetes. All of the isolated RNA was reverse transcribed, so expressed TCRB transcripts were sequenced. The protocol was immunoSEQ multiplex PCR, while the TCRdb copy is restricted to in-frame clones and leaves out a portion. Of 240,000 or so clones in the sample, about a fifth are singletons; the top ten hold 0.028%. CDR3 length: 15 amino acids. The germline V gene has CDR1 SQVTM and CDR2 ANQGSEA. The V gene lost 6 bases and the J gene lost 4 bases, with 21 bases spanning the gap. This clone was observed a handful of times. Its antigen is unknown. Findings of the study overall: Shortening of TCRB CDR3s, moderate but significant, appeared in all four CD4+ subsets of Type 1 diabetes patients.

This TCR was sampled from a woman aged 35 to 49 with type 1 diabetes. The rearrangement uses TRBV29-1 and TRBJ2-5; D not resolved. The sequencing input was naive CD4+ T cells from blood. CDR3 region: CSVPVTPLGSETQYF. The CDR3 bases are TGCAGCGTCCCCGTGACCCCACTCGGGTCAGAGACCCAGTACTTC.